This is a list of T cell receptor beta chains from one sample in a study of blood T cell repertoires in COVID-19. Sequenced by immunoSEQ multiplex PCR; TCRdb stores in-frame clones only, minus some. The table records over 300,000 clones, roughly 85% of them present only once. Sequencing was carried out using PBMCs or T cells enriched from blood (not recorded which). Source of these receptors: a woman aged 30 to 39 who had recovered from COVID-19. CDR3s include the opening cysteine and the closing phenylalanine or tryptophan. A D gene is named only where the DNA matches it firmly. Where a row states a size, it is once, few, many or the class of an expanded clone; other rows omit it.

v_call: TRBV7-2; d_call: NA; clone_size: NA; j_call: TRBJ1-6; cdr3_aa: CASSLGQNSPLHF; cdr3_nt: TGTGCCAGCAGCCTAGGACAAAATTCACCCCTCCACTTT
v_call: TRBV7-8; d_call: NA; clone_size: NA; j_call: TRBJ1-1; cdr3_aa: CASRLQTGNTEAFF; cdr3_nt: TGTGCCAGCAGGTTACAAACCGGTAACACTGAAGCTTTCTTT
v_call: TRBV7-2; d_call: NA; clone_size: NA; j_call: TRBJ1-1; cdr3_aa: CASQRHPQNTEAFF; cdr3_nt: TGTGCCAGCCAGAGGCATCCACAGAACACTGAAGCTTTCTTT
v_call: TRBV5-1; d_call: TRBD2; clone_size: NA; j_call: TRBJ2-7; cdr3_aa: CASSPRGGANYEQYF; cdr3_nt: TGCGCCAGCAGCCCACGCGGGGGAGCTAACTACGAGCAGTACTTC
v_call: TRBV7-9; d_call: TRBD1; clone_size: NA; j_call: TRBJ2-5; cdr3_aa: CASSLAGRGPQETQYF; cdr3_nt: TGTGCCAGCAGCTTAGCAGGAAGGGGGCCCCAAGAGACCCAGTACTTC
v_call: TRBV7-3; d_call: TRBD2; clone_size: NA; j_call: TRBJ2-1; cdr3_aa: CASSLGSLAGSYNEQFF; cdr3_nt: TGTGCCAGCAGCTTGGGCTCCCTAGCGGGGTCTTACAATGAGCAGTTCTTC
v_call: TRBV9; d_call: TRBD1; clone_size: NA; j_call: TRBJ1-1; cdr3_aa: CASSVDQGAVNTEAFF; cdr3_nt: TGTGCCAGCAGCGTAGACCAGGGGGCCGTGAACACTGAAGCTTTCTTT
v_call: TRBV7-2; d_call: NA; clone_size: NA; j_call: TRBJ1-2; cdr3_aa: CASSAQGAGLYGYTF; cdr3_nt: TGTGCCAGCAGCGCACAAGGGGCAGGGCTCTATGGCTACACCTTC
v_call: TRBV6-5; d_call: TRBD1; clone_size: NA; j_call: TRBJ2-7; cdr3_aa: CASSPWGTGIGEQYF; cdr3_nt: TGTGCCAGCAGTCCATGGGGGACAGGGATCGGCGAGCAGTACTTC
v_call: TRBV19; d_call: NA; clone_size: NA; j_call: TRBJ1-2; cdr3_aa: CASSTPLYGYTF; cdr3_nt: TGTGCCAGTAGTACCCCCCTCTATGGCTACACCTTC
v_call: TRBV18; d_call: NA; clone_size: NA; j_call: TRBJ2-2; cdr3_aa: CASSLNRAGELFF; cdr3_nt: TGTGCCAGCTCACTCAACAGGGCCGGGGAGCTGTTTTTT
v_call: TRBV5-6; d_call: TRBD1; clone_size: NA; j_call: TRBJ1-6; cdr3_aa: CASSAGTGGSPLHF; cdr3_nt: TGTGCCAGCAGCGCCGGGACAGGGGGTTCACCCCTCCACTTT
v_call: TRBV15; d_call: NA; clone_size: NA; j_call: TRBJ1-2; cdr3_aa: CATRLQNNYGYTF; cdr3_nt: TGTGCCACCAGACTACAAAACAACTATGGCTACACCTTC
v_call: TRBV12-3/TRBV12-4; d_call: NA; clone_size: NA; j_call: TRBJ2-1; cdr3_aa: CASSEAERNEQFF; cdr3_nt: TGTGCCAGCAGTGAGGCGGAACGGAATGAGCAGTTCTTC
v_call: TRBV4-1; d_call: TRBD1; clone_size: NA; j_call: TRBJ1-6; cdr3_aa: CASSRVQGINSPLHF; cdr3_nt: TGCGCCAGCAGCCGCGTACAGGGGATCAATTCACCCCTCCACTTT
v_call: TRBV30; d_call: NA; clone_size: NA; j_call: TRBJ1-5; cdr3_aa: CAWTTGLGQPQHF; cdr3_nt: TGTGCCTGGACTACAGGGTTAGGTCAGCCCCAGCATTTT
v_call: TRBV30; d_call: NA; clone_size: NA; j_call: TRBJ1-2; cdr3_aa: CAWSVRQARGYTF; cdr3_nt: TGTGCCTGGAGTGTACGCCAGGCCCGCGGCTACACCTTC
v_call: TRBV13; d_call: TRBD2; clone_size: NA; j_call: TRBJ2-7; cdr3_aa: CASSLLGGSSYEQYF; cdr3_nt: TGTGCCAGCAGCTTACTGGGGGGGAGCTCCTACGAGCAGTACTTC
v_call: TRBV6-9; d_call: TRBD1; clone_size: NA; j_call: TRBJ1-5; cdr3_aa: CASSPVEQGAGQPQHF; cdr3_nt: TGTGCCAGCAGTCCTGTCGAACAGGGGGCCGGACAGCCCCAGCATTTT
v_call: TRBV7-2; d_call: NA; clone_size: NA; j_call: TRBJ1-1; cdr3_aa: CASSWADGEAFF; cdr3_nt: TGTGCCAGCAGCTGGGCTGACGGTGAAGCTTTCTTT
v_call: TRBV3-1/TRBV3-2; d_call: NA; clone_size: few; j_call: TRBJ2-7; cdr3_aa: CASSQVSFSYEQYF; cdr3_nt: TGTGCCAGCAGCCAAGTTTCCTTTTCCTACGAGCAGTACTTC
v_call: TRBV12-3/TRBV12-4; d_call: NA; clone_size: NA; j_call: TRBJ1-1; cdr3_aa: CASSRGWTEAFF; cdr3_nt: TGTGCCAGCAGCAGGGGTTGGACTGAAGCTTTCTTT
v_call: TRBV10-3; d_call: NA; clone_size: NA; j_call: TRBJ2-7; cdr3_aa: CATRRGYEQYF; cdr3_nt: TGTGCCACGCGGAGGGGCTACGAGCAGTACTTC
v_call: TRBV23-1; d_call: NA; clone_size: NA; j_call: TRBJ1-3; cdr3_aa: CASSQWVQLSGNTIYF; cdr3_nt: TGCGCCAGCAGTCAATGGGTACAGCTTTCTGGAAACACCATATATTTT
v_call: TRBV18; d_call: TRBD1; clone_size: NA; j_call: TRBJ2-5; cdr3_aa: CASSPVDRAETQYF; cdr3_nt: TGTGCCAGCTCACCCGTAGACAGGGCTGAGACCCAGTACTTC
v_call: TRBV3-1/TRBV3-2; d_call: TRBD2; clone_size: NA; j_call: TRBJ2-2; cdr3_aa: CASSQESSGTSGVGELFF; cdr3_nt: TGTGCCAGCAGCCAAGAATCTTCCGGGACTAGCGGGGTTGGGGAGCTGTTTTTT
v_call: TRBV29-1; d_call: TRBD1; clone_size: NA; j_call: TRBJ1-1; cdr3_aa: CSVRDRGLENTEAFF; cdr3_nt: TGCAGCGTAAGAGACAGGGGGCTTGAGAACACTGAAGCTTTCTTT
v_call: TRBV9; d_call: NA; clone_size: NA; j_call: TRBJ1-2; cdr3_aa: CASRTESYGYTF; cdr3_nt: TGTGCCAGCCGGACAGAAAGTTATGGCTACACCTTC
v_call: TRBV7-2; d_call: TRBD1; clone_size: NA; j_call: TRBJ1-1; cdr3_aa: CASSPLGQINTEAFF; cdr3_nt: TGTGCCAGCAGCCCCCTGGGACAGATTAACACTGAAGCTTTCTTT
v_call: TRBV7-9; d_call: TRBD1; clone_size: NA; j_call: TRBJ2-3; cdr3_aa: CASSKGIRDSYTDTQYF; cdr3_nt: TGTGCCAGCAGCAAGGGGATCCGGGACAGTTACACAGATACGCAGTATTTT
v_call: TRBV2; d_call: NA; clone_size: NA; j_call: TRBJ1-5; cdr3_aa: CASSVEPLGNQPQHF; cdr3_nt: TGTGCCAGCAGTGTAGAGCCGTTGGGCAATCAGCCCCAGCATTTT
v_call: TRBV27; d_call: NA; clone_size: NA; j_call: TRBJ1-1; cdr3_aa: CASRGGNTEAFF; cdr3_nt: TGTGCCAGTAGGGGAGGGAACACTGAAGCTTTCTTT
v_call: TRBV6-5; d_call: TRBD1; clone_size: NA; j_call: TRBJ1-1; cdr3_aa: CASTSQGSLNTEAFF; cdr3_nt: TGTGCCAGCACCTCACAGGGGTCTCTGAACACTGAAGCTTTCTTT
v_call: TRBV2; d_call: NA; clone_size: NA; j_call: TRBJ1-1; cdr3_aa: CASTQVGGFTEAFF; cdr3_nt: TGTGCCAGCACCCAGGTGGGGGGGTTTACTGAAGCTTTCTTT
v_call: TRBV9; d_call: NA; clone_size: once; j_call: TRBJ2-1; cdr3_aa: CASSETGKNREQFF; cdr3_nt: TGTGCCAGCAGCGAGACGGGAAAGAACCGGGAGCAGTTCTTC
v_call: TRBV19; d_call: TRBD1; clone_size: NA; j_call: TRBJ1-2; cdr3_aa: CASSIDRVSGYTF; cdr3_nt: TGTGCCAGTAGTATTGACAGGGTTTCTGGCTACACCTTC
v_call: TRBV6-2/TRBV6-3; d_call: TRBD1; clone_size: NA; j_call: TRBJ1-5; cdr3_aa: CASSYRQGTNQPQHF; cdr3_nt: TGTGCCAGCAGTTATCGACAGGGCACTAATCAGCCCCAGCATTTT
v_call: TRBV4-1; d_call: NA; clone_size: NA; j_call: TRBJ1-1; cdr3_aa: CASSHPQGRTEAFF; cdr3_nt: TGCGCCAGCAGCCACCCACAGGGAAGGACTGAAGCTTTCTTT
v_call: TRBV11-2; d_call: TRBD1; clone_size: once; j_call: TRBJ1-5; cdr3_aa: CASSPGQINQPQHF; cdr3_nt: TGTGCCAGCAGCCCGGGACAGATCAATCAGCCCCAGCATTTT
v_call: TRBV5-5; d_call: NA; clone_size: NA; j_call: TRBJ1-6; cdr3_aa: CASSLDDWGGSPLHF; cdr3_nt: TGTGCCAGCAGCTTGGACGACTGGGGCGGCTCACCCCTCCACTTT